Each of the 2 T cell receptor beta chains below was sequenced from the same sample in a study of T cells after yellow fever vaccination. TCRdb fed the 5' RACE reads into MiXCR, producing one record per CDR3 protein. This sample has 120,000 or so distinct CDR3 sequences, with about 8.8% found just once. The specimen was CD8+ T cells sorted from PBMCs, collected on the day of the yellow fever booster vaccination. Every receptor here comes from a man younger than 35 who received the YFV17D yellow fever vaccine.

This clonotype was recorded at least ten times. CDR3 in amino acids: CASSLAPGGDGYTF. The DNA of the CDR3 is TGTGCCAGCAGCTTAGCTCCAGGGGGCGATGGCTACACCTTC. V gene TRBV11-2 combines with J gene TRBJ1-2; 8 nucleotides match TRBD1. Germline CDR1 is SGHAT and CDR2 is FQNNGV. This CDR3 spans 14 amino acids. V shed 1 base, J shed 6 bases, and the junction held 4 bases outside the gene matches.

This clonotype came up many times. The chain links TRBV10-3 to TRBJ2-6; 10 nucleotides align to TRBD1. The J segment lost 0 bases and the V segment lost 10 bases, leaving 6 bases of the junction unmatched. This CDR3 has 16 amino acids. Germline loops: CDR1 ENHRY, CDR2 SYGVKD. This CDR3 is CANSGTGVSGANVLTF. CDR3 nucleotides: TGTGCCAATTCCGGGACAGGGGTCTCTGGGGCCAACGTCCTGACTTTC.